These 4 T cell receptor beta chains originate from one sample sequenced in a study of T cells expressing NK-cell markers. TCRdb reprocessed the 5' RACE reads and keeps a single row for each CDR3 protein, giving no DNA. The ten top clones account for 4% to 5%, within a sample of hundreds of thousands of distinct CDR3 sequences. The sequenced sample consisted of blood T cells: a sorted CD56 or NKG2C T cell subset, CD4+ or CD8+ T cells, or bulk PBMC T cells (not recorded which). These receptors were taken from a woman aged 18 to 75 in good health.

The rearrangement uses TRBV7-2 and TRBJ2-7. The length of the CDR3 is 14 residues. In germline, CDR1 is SGHTA, CDR2 FQGNSA. The CDR3 sequence is CASSPGGSFQEQYF.

The rearrangement joins TRBV6-5 to TRBJ1-3. This CDR3 is built from 15 residues. The germline V gene has CDR1 MNHEY and CDR2 SVGAGI. The CDR3 is CASSYRSIIGNTIYF.

This rearrangement joins TRBV6-2 or TRBV6-3 to TRBJ2-1; TCRdb outputs TRBD2, but without DNA this stays unchecked. Germline CDR1 and CDR2: MNHEY and SVGEGT. The CDR3 spans 15 residues. CDR3 protein: CASRPLAGEVNEQFF.

The V call is TRBV7-6, the J call TRBJ1-4; TCRdb lists TRBD1, though no DNA is available to test this call. The CDR3 runs 14 residues. Germline V gene data show CDR1 as SGHVS and CDR2 as FNYEAQ. The CDR3 loop reads CASSLDRGDEKLFF.